These 26 T cell receptor beta chains originate from one sample sequenced in a study of immune heterogeneity within non-small cell lung tumors. Template input, which was bulk tumor genomic DNA, totaled 600 to 700 ng per sample. From each primary tumor, several far-apart biopsies were obtained during surgery. The patients were newly diagnosed with non-small cell lung cancer, had not been treated, and had curative surgery. TCR beta CDR3 regions came from multiplex PCR with 32 forward V and 13 reverse J primers. TCRdb passed the multiplex PCR reads through MiXCR, listing each CDR3 protein once. This table holds approximately 6,300 distinct CDR3 sequences, around 20% found once. Material for sequencing was lung tumor tissue. These receptors were obtained from a female donor with non-small cell lung cancer.

A few counts support this clonotype. This chain connects TRBV5-1 to TRBJ2-1, with D unresolved. The CDR3 spans 13 residues. V dropped 7 bases and J dropped 10 bases, with 18 bases sitting between them. Germline loops: CDR1 SGHRS, CDR2 YFSETQ. CDR3 nucleotides: TGCGCCAGCGGACGGCCATCACCTGGGGAGCAGTTCTTC. Its protein product is CASGRPSPGEQFF.

This clonotype is termed medium-sized. The chain links TRBV20-1 to TRBJ2-7, with D possibly being TRBD1 (6 bases). CDR1 and CDR2 (germline): DFQATT, SNEGSKA (reference sequence). CDR3 size: 14 residues. V shed 4 bases and J shed 1 base, with 14 bases lying between them. CDR3 residues: CSAKSQGQSYEQYF. The CDR3 coding sequence is TGCAGTGCTAAATCCCAAGGACAGTCCTACGAGCAGTACTTC.

In DNA form, the CDR3 reads TGCGCCAGTCAGACCGGGACAGGAAAAAACATTCAGTACTTC. Translated, it gives CASQTGTGKNIQYF. The chain joins TRBV5-1 to TRBJ2-4; 8 bases align to TRBD1. Germline CDR1 reads SGHRS; CDR2 reads YFSETQ. The CDR3 runs to 14 residues. With 8 bases clipped from V and 4 bases from J, the junction kept 8 bases outside the gene matches.

On this clonotype: A junction end diverges from the germline sequence, so it may reflect a read error. V usage is TRBV9 and J usage is TRBJ1-5, with D uncertain. The CDR3 consists of 15 residues. Germline V gene data show CDR1 as SGDLS and CDR2 as YYNGEE. The DNA of the CDR3 is TGTGCCAGGAGCGTAGGCCTGGATAGCAATCAGCCCCAGCATTTT. Its translation: CARSVGLDSNQPQHF.

This clonotype qualifies as medium-sized (0.01 to 0.1%). The chain joins TRBV14 to TRBJ2-7; D call uncertain. This CDR3 has 13 residues. Germline CDR1 SGHDN, CDR2 FVKESK. V lost 4 bases to trimming and J lost 0 bases, with 7 bases between them. The CDR3 region is CASSPSLSYEQYF. CDR3 sequence (DNA): TGTGCCAGCAGCCCGTCCCTCTCCTACGAGCAGTACTTC.

Turning to this clonotype: A much larger clone is a single base away; this may be a read error. The CDR3 carries no conserved terminal phenylalanine or tryptophan, so it likely arises from a read error. This chain connects TRBV5-1 to TRBJ2-3; 12 bases agree with TRBD2. Germline V gene sequence: CDR1 SGHRS, CDR2 YFSETQ. This CDR3 region has 17 residues. V was clipped by 0 bases and J by 4 bases; unmatched bases: 6. CDR3 DNA: TGCGCCAGCAGCTTGGAACTAGCGGGAGGAGGCCCAGATACGCAGTATCTT. Translated: CASSLELAGGGPDTQYL.

This clonotype was detected a few times. The V and J genes are TRBV20-1 and TRBJ2-1, with D uncertain. The V end was cut by 5 bases, the J end by 10 bases, with 12 bases between. This CDR3 region has 11 residues. The germline V gene encodes CDR1 DFQATT and CDR2 SNEGSKA (reference sequence). The CDR3 loop is CSAGPGSEQFF. In nucleotides, the CDR3 is TGCAGTGCTGGTCCTGGGTCAGAGCAGTTCTTC.

This clonotype counts as medium-sized. This chain connects TRBV20-1 to TRBJ2-3, with TRBD2 matching 7 bases. The V segment lost 2 bases and the J segment 3 bases; nucleotides outside the gene matches: 2. Germline CDR1 reads DFQATT; CDR2 reads SNEGSKA (reference sequence). The CDR3 consists of 13 residues. The CDR3 is CSARQGGTDTQYF. CDR3 in DNA: TGCAGTGCTAGACAGGGAGGGACAGATACGCAGTATTTT.

Relative to its sample, this clonotype is medium-sized. The chain carries TRBV20-1 and TRBJ2-7, with 8 bases matching TRBD1. The CDR3 has 14 residues. From germline, CDR1 is DFQATT and CDR2 SNEGSKA (reference sequence). V lost 1 base to trimming and J lost 4 bases; unmatched junction nucleotides: 6. The CDR3 protein is CSARGRDRIYEQYF. As DNA, the CDR3 is TGCAGTGCTAGAGGACGGGACAGGATATACGAGCAGTACTTC.

This clonotype rates as medium-sized. This chain joins TRBV6-6 and TRBJ2-1; 10 nucleotides align to TRBD2. With 1 base clipped from V and 8 bases from J, the junction kept 8 bases outside the gene matches. The CDR3 loop spans 16 amino acids. Germline V gives CDR1 MNHNY, CDR2 SVGAGI (reference sequence). CDR3 DNA: TGTGCCAGCAGTTACTTCCAGCGGGAGGGCCGGGATGAGCAGTTCTTC. It codes for CASSYFQREGRDEQFF.

Sample share makes this clonotype medium-sized. The chain employs TRBV20-1 and TRBJ1-2; D might be TRBD1 (6 bases). The CDR3 sequence is 16 residues long. The V end lost 0 bases, the J end lost 3 bases, and 17 bases lay between the germline ends. Germline CDR1 reads DFQATT; CDR2 reads SNEGSKA (reference sequence). CDR3 protein: CSARDLTGHFDYGYTF. The CDR3 DNA follows: TGCAGTGCTAGAGATCTGACAGGCCACTTCGACTATGGCTACACCTTC.

This clonotype counts as medium-sized (0.01 to 0.1%). The chain recombines TRBV5-1 with TRBJ2-2; D is possibly TRBD2 (6 bases). V lost 5 bases, J lost 7 bases, and 15 bases lay in between. The germline V gene encodes CDR1 SGHRS and CDR2 YFSETQ. CDR3 size: 14 residues. CDR3 residues: CASRDVVGGGELFF. Written as DNA, the CDR3 is TGCGCCAGCAGAGACGTCGTGGGGGGCGGGGAGCTGTTTTTT.

The chain joins TRBV20-1 to TRBJ2-1; a weak D match, TRBD1 (6 bases). The ends were cut back, 3 bases at V and 9 bases at J, with 6 bases in the middle. The V gene's germline CDR1 is DFQATT and CDR2 SNEGSKA (reference sequence). The CDR3 is 10 residues long. CDR3 in DNA: TGCAGTGCTAGGGGGGCTGAGCAGTTCTTC. Its translation: CSARGAEQFF.

This clonotype has a single count. The chain has TRBV4-2 and TRBJ2-7, with 11 nucleotides matching TRBD2. Germline-derived CDR1 and CDR2 are LGHNA and YNFKEQ. With V trimmed by 0 bases and J by 4 bases, 8 bases remained unmatched. The CDR3 covers 17 residues. Written as DNA, the CDR3 is TGTGCCAGCAGCCAAGAAGCAACGGGACTAGCGGTTTACGAGCAGTACTTC. It translates to CASSQEATGLAVYEQYF.

The chain recombines TRBV2 with TRBJ2-2; maybe TRBD1 (6 bases). V lost 7 bases and J lost 5, with 14 bases in between. CDR1 is SNHLY, CDR2 FYNNEI, per germline. This CDR3 is 14 amino acids long. CDR3 DNA sequence: TGTGCCAGCAACGTGGACAGTCGGACCGGGGAGCTGTTTTTT. Protein product: CASNVDSRTGELFF.

About this clonotype: A much larger clonotype is one base distant, so this may be a read error. V and J are TRBV12-3 or TRBV12-4 and TRBJ2-7; D is perhaps TRBD2 (6 bases). The length of the CDR3 is 14 residues. Trimming pared 6 bases from V and 6 bases from J, leaving 18 bases between. In DNA form, the CDR3 reads TGTGCCAGCAGCCCTACTCTAGCGAACTGCGAGCAGTACTTC. Amino acids: CASSPTLANCEQYF.

About this clonotype itself: A read error may explain this, as a much larger clone is one base away. V usage is TRBV16 and J usage is TRBJ1-1; no definite D call. CDR3 size: 15 residues. Germline CDR1 and CDR2: KGHSY and FQNENV. CDR3 bases: TGTGCCAGCAACCAATCCCCTTCGTATGGCACTGAAGCTTTCTTT. The encoded protein is CASNQSPSYGTEAFF.

By sample fraction, this clonotype is medium-sized. This chain uses TRBV30 with TRBJ2-7; TRBD1 aligns across 9 bases. The CDR3 consists of 13 residues. The germline V gene encodes CDR1 GTSNPN and CDR2 SVGIG (reference sequence). Trimming cost V 0 bases and J 6 bases; bases outside gene matches: 3. CDR3 loop: CAWSVGQGSEQYF. CDR3 sequence (DNA): TGTGCCTGGAGTGTGGGACAGGGTTCCGAGCAGTACTTC.

This clonotype was seen only a few times. J is TRBJ2-1 and V is TRBV10-2, with a possible D match to TRBD2 (5 bases). Per germline, CDR1 WSHSY and CDR2 SAAADI. The V gene lost 0 bases and the J gene lost 7 bases, with 28 bases spanning the gap. The CDR3 runs 20 residues. The CDR3 protein is CASSESLMRPSGLVGNEQFF. CDR3 nucleotide sequence: TGCGCCAGCAGTGAGTCGTTAATGCGGCCTTCGGGATTGGTGGGGAATGAGCAGTTCTTC.

In this sample, this clonotype is medium-sized. The chain couples TRBV12-3 or TRBV12-4 to TRBJ1-2; possible D gene TRBD1, 6 bases. Deletions cut 5 bases from V and 6 bases from J, with 22 bases between. This CDR3 contains 16 residues. Here the CDR3 reads CASSPEMGGKGNGYTF. The CDR3 coding sequence is TGTGCCAGCAGTCCCGAGATGGGGGGCAAGGGGAATGGCTACACCTTC.

This clonotype is medium-sized. The V and J genes are TRBV20-1 and TRBJ1-2, with TRBD1 matching over 8 bases. The germline gives CDR1 DFQATT, CDR2 SNEGSKA (reference sequence). The length of the CDR3 is 15 residues. V lost 4 bases to trimming and J lost 5 bases; unmatched junction nucleotides: 12. This chain's CDR3 is CSAIDRGAVGYGYTF. CDR3 bases: TGCAGTGCTATAGACAGGGGAGCAGTTGGATATGGCTACACCTTC.

This clonotype is classed as medium-sized. The chain uses TRBV18 and TRBJ2-5, with D possibly TRBD1 on 5 matching bases. Germline lookup yields CDR1 KGHSH and CDR2 LQKENI. The CDR3 consists of 14 residues. V was pared by 5 bases and J by 1 base, with 11 bases between. The chain's CDR3 is CASSGPGLQETQYF. In DNA form, the CDR3 reads TGTGCCAGCTCAGGTCCAGGGCTCCAAGAGACCCAGTACTTC.

Concerning this clonotype itself: A read error may be the cause here, since a much bigger clone is one base away. The chain uses TRBV18 and TRBJ2-2; D gene ambiguous. From germline, CDR1 is KGHSH and CDR2 LQKENI. This CDR3 spans 14 amino acids. The CDR3 DNA sequence: TGTGCCACCTCACCTAGGCAGGACACCGGGGAGCTGTTTTTT. Translating gives CATSPRQDTGELFF.

This chain uses TRBV20-1 with TRBJ2-3; D is perhaps TRBD1 (6 bases). The germline V and J ends were trimmed by 3 bases and 2 bases, with 12 bases remaining between them. This CDR3 comprises 14 residues. Germline-derived CDR1 and CDR2 are DFQATT and SNEGSKA (reference sequence). CDR3 region: CSASLRDNTDTQYF. DNA for the CDR3: TGCAGTGCTAGCCTCCGGGACAACACAGATACGCAGTATTTT.

This clonotype is classed as medium-sized. The chain employs TRBV20-1 and TRBJ2-5; weak D call: TRBD2 (6 bases). Germline CDR1 reads DFQATT; CDR2 reads SNEGSKA (reference sequence). The V gene lost 2 bases and the J gene lost 2 bases, with 15 bases spanning the gap. The CDR3 spans 15 residues. CDR3 DNA sequence: TGCAGTGCTAGAATGGGGGACTCCGTACAAGAGACCCAGTACTTC. Translated: CSARMGDSVQETQYF.

In this sample, this clonotype is medium-sized. The chain carries TRBV20-1 and TRBJ2-7, with 7 positions matching TRBD2. The ends lost 7 bases at V and 7 bases at J; junction bases unmatched: 19. The length of the CDR3 is 15 residues. Germline CDR1 and CDR2: DFQATT and SNEGSKA (reference sequence). CDR3 nucleotides: TGCAGTGGGGGCGGGAGTAGCCCCGGAGTTGGGGAGCAGTACTTC. Protein product: CSGGGSSPGVGEQYF.